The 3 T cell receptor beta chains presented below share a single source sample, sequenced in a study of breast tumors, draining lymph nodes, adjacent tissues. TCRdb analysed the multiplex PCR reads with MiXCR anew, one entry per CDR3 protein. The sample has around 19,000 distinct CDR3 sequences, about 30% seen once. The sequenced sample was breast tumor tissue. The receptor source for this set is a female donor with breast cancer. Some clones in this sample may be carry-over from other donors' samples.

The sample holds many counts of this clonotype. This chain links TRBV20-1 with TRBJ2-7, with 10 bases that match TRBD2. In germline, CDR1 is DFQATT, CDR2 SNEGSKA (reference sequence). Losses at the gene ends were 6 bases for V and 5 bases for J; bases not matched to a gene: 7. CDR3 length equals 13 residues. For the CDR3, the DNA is TGCAGTGCCCTAAGCGGGAGGGGAAACGAGCAGTACTTC. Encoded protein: CSALSGRGNEQYF.

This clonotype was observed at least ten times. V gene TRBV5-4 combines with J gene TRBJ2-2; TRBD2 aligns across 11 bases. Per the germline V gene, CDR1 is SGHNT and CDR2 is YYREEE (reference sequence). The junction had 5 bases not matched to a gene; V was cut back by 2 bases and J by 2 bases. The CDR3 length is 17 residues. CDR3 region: CASSFASGRINTGELFF. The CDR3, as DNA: TGTGCCAGCAGCTTCGCTAGCGGGAGGATAAACACCGGGGAGCTGTTTTTT.

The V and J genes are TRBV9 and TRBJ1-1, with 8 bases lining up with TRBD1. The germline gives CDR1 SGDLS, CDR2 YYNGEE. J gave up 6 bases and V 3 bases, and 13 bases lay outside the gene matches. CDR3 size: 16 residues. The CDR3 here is CASSGSRGQGISEAFF. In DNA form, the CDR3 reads TGTGCCAGCAGCGGGTCCAGGGGGCAGGGGATCTCTGAAGCTTTCTTT.